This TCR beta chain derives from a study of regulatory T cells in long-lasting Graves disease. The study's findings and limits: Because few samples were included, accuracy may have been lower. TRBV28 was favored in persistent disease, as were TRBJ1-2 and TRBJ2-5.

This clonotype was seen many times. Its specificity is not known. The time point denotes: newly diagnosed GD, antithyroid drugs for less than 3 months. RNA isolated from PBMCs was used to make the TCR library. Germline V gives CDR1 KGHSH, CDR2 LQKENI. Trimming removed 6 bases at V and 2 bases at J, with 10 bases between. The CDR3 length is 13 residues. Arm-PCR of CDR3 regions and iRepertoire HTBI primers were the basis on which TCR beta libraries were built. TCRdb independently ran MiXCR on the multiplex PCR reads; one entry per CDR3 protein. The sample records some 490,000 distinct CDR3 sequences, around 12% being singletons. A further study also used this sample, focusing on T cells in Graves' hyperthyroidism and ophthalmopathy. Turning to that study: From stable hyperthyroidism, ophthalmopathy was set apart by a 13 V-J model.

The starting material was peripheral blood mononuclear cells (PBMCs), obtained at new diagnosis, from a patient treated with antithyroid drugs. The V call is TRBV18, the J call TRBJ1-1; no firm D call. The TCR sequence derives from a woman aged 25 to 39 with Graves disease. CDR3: CASSEAHNTEAFF. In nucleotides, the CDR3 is TGTGCCAGCTCTGAGGCCCATAACACTGAAGCTTTCTTT.